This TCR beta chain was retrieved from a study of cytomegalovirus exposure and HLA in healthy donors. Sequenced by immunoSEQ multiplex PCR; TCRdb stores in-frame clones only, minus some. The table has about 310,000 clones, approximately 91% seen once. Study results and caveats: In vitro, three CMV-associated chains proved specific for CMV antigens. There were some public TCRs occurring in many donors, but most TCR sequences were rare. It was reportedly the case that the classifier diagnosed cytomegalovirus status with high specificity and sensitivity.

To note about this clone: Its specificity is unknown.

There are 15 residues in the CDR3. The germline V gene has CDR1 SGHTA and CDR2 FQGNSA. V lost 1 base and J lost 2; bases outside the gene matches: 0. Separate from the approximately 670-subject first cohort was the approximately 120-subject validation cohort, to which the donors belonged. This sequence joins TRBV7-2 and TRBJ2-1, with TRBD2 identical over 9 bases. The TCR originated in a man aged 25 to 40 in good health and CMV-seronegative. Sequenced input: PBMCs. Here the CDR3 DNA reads TGTGCCAGCAGCTTAGGCGGGGGGGCCTACAATGAGCAGTTCTTC. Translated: CASSLGGGAYNEQFF.